This passage covers 5 T cell receptor beta chains from one sample sequenced in a study of T cell changes during pregnancy in multiple sclerosis. The repertoire was sequenced with immunoSEQ multiplex PCR; TCRdb's copy has only in-frame clones and lacks some. The sample lists around 50,000 clones, approximately 90% occurring once. The sample in question was CD4+ T cells from peripheral blood mononuclear cells, obtained after pregnancy. These receptors were collected from a female donor with multiple sclerosis, enrolled in a pregnancy study.

The chain combines TRBV29-1 with TRBJ1-3; D is unresolved. Trimming pared 7 bases from V and 3 bases from J, leaving 7 bases between. CDR1 and CDR2 (germline): SQVTM, ANQGSEA. This CDR3 comprises 11 residues. This CDR3 is CSASSGNTIYF. The CDR3 DNA follows: TGCAGCGCTTCGAGTGGAAACACCATATATTTT.

The chain is built from TRBV5-1 and TRBJ1-1, with no clear D. V was pared by 3 bases and J by 4 bases, with 16 bases between. The CDR3 loop spans 15 amino acids. The germline V gene has CDR1 SGHRS and CDR2 YFSETQ. CDR3 region: CASSSENPGVTEAFF. CDR3 nucleotides: TGCGCCAGCAGCTCGGAAAATCCCGGGGTCACTGAAGCTTTCTTT.

The rearrangement links TRBV7-3 to TRBJ2-1; 8 bases map to TRBD2. Germline assignment: CDR1 SGHTA and CDR2 FQGTGA. CDR3 length: 16 residues. After removal of 5 bases from V and 3 bases from J, the junction contained 9 bases not matched to a gene. The CDR3 coding sequence is TGTGCCAGCAGCCCGTTAGCGGGGACGCTCTACAATGAGCAGTTCTTC. Protein product: CASSPLAGTLYNEQFF.

The chain joins TRBV4-1 to TRBJ1-1, with a weak D call TRBD1 (6 bases). In germline, CDR1 is MGHRA, CDR2 YSYEKL. The CDR3 extends over 14 amino acids. Trimming removed 4 bases from V and 5 bases from J, with 14 bases in between. This chain's CDR3 is CASSPKRGRTEAFF. The CDR3 region has the DNA TGCGCCAGCAGCCCAAAGCGGGGGCGGACTGAAGCTTTCTTT.

The V and J genes are TRBV30 and TRBJ1-6; TRBD1 aligns across 9 bases. CDR1 GTSNPN and CDR2 SVGIG come from the germline V gene (reference sequence). Germline trimming cut 4 bases from V and 7 bases from J; bases unmatched to any gene: 2. The CDR3 is 13 amino acids. Written as DNA, the CDR3 is TGTGCCTGGATGACAGGGGGGAATTCACCCCTCCACTTT. As protein: CAWMTGGNSPLHF.